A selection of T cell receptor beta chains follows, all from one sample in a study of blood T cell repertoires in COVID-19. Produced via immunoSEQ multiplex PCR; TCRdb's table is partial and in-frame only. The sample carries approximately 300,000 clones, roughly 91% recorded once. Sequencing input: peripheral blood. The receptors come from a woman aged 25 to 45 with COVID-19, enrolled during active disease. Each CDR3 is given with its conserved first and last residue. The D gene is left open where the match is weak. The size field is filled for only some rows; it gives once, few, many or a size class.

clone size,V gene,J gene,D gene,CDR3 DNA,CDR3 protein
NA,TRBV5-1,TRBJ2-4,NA,TGCGCCAGCAGCCTCTTCGTGACATCACTAGCCAAAAACATTCAGTACTTC,CASSLFVTSLAKNIQYF
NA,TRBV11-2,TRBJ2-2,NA,TGTGCCAGCAGCTTAATCGGTAACACCGGGGAGCTGTTTTTT,CASSLIGNTGELFF
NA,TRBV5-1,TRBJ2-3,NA,TGCGCCAGCAGCTTTCAGGGCCGCACAGATACGCAGTATTTT,CASSFQGRTDTQYF
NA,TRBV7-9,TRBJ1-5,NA,TGTGCCAGCAGCCGAGACAATCAGCCCCAGCATTTT,CASSRDNQPQHF
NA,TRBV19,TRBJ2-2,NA,TGTGCCAGTAGTACCCCTTCCGGGGAGCTGTTTTTT,CASSTPSGELFF
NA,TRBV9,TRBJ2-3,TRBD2,TGTGCCAGCAGCGTAGGACTAGCGGGGATTCCTAGCACAGATACGCAGTATTTT,CASSVGLAGIPSTDTQYF
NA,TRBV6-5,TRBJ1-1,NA,TGTGCCAGCAGTTACCAGGCATTGAACACTGAAGCTTTCTTT,CASSYQALNTEAFF
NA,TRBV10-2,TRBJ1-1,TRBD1,TGCGCCAGCAGTGACCCCGAAGAGGGGGCGGCCGGCACTGAAGCTTTCTTT,CASSDPEEGAAGTEAFF
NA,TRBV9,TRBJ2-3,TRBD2,TGTGCCAGCAGCGTAGAAGCGGGGGGCCCCACAGATACGCAGTATTTT,CASSVEAGGPTDTQYF
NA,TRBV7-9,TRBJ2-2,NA,TGTGCCAGCACCGATGCCGGGAACCCGAACACCGGGGAGCTGTTTTTT,CASTDAGNPNTGELFF
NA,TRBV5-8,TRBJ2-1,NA,TGTGCCAGCAGCTTGATCGGGGGGCAGTTCTTC,CASSLIGGQFF
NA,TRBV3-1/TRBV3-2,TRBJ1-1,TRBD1,TGTGCCAGCAGCCAGAGGGACAGTCTTGCTGCTGAAGCTTTCTTT,CASSQRDSLAAEAFF
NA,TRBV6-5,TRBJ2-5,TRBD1,TGTGCCAGCAGTTACCCCAGGGGGCTATCAGAGACCCAGTACTTC,CASSYPRGLSETQYF
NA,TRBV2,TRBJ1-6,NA,TGTGCCAGCGGCAATCGGGCCCTCCACTTT,CASGNRALHF
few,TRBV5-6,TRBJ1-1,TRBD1,TGTGCCAGCAGCTTGAGGGCAGGGGGAGTAGGGTTTGAAGCTTTCTTT,CASSLRAGGVGFEAFF
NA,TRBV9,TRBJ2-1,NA,TGTGCCAGCAGCGTAGGTCTAGCGAGTGGGGGAGGGCAGTTCTTC,CASSVGLASGGGQFF
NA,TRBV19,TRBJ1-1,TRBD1,TGTGCCAGTAGTATAGGAGACAGGGGGAACACTGAAGCTTTCTTT,CASSIGDRGNTEAFF
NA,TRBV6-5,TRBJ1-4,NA,TGTGCCAGCAGTTACTCAACCAGGCTGGGCGAAAAACTGTTTTTT,CASSYSTRLGEKLFF
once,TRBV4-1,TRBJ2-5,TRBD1,TGCGCCAGCAGCCAGCTACAGGGGGCCCAAGAGACCCAGTACTTC,CASSQLQGAQETQYF
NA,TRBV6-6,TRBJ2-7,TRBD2,TGTGCCAGCAGTTATAAGGCTAGCGGGGACTCCTACGAGCAGTACTTC,CASSYKASGDSYEQYF
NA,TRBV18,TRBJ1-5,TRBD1,TGTGCCAGCTCACTACTGACAGGGGGGAATCAGCCCCAGCATTTT,CASSLLTGGNQPQHF
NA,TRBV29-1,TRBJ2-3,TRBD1,TGCAGCGTGAGGGACAGGGTGGAGGATACGCAGTATTTT,CSVRDRVEDTQYF
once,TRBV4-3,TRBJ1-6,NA,TGCGCCAGCAGCCCGGAGTCGTTTTCCTATAATTCACCCCTCCACTTT,CASSPESFSYNSPLHF
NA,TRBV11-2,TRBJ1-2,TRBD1,TGTGCCAGCAGCTTAGACCCTCGACAGGGTCGCTATGGCTACACCTTC,CASSLDPRQGRYGYTF
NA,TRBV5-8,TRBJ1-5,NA,TGTGCCAGCAGCTTGGTTGGTTTAGAGAATCAGCCCCAGCATTTT,CASSLVGLENQPQHF
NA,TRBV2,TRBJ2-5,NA,TGTGCCAGCAGTGTACAGCAAGAGACCCAGTACTTC,CASSVQQETQYF
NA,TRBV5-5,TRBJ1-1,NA,TGTGCCAGCAGCTTGTCCTCAGGGGTAACTGAAGCTTTCTTT,CASSLSSGVTEAFF
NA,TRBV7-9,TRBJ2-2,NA,TGTGCCAGCAGGTTCCAGGGTGCCGGGGAGCTGTTTTTT,CASRFQGAGELFF
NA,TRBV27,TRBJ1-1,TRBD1,TGTGCCAGCAGTAAGACAGGGAGGAACACTGAAGCTTTCTTT,CASSKTGRNTEAFF
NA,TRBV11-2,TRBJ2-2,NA,TGTGCCAGCAGCTCCAACGGACTATCCACCGGGGAGCTGTTTTTT,CASSSNGLSTGELFF
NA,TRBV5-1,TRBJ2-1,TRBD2,TGCGCCAGCAGCTTCGGGACTACCCGGGACAATGAGCAGTTCTTC,CASSFGTTRDNEQFF
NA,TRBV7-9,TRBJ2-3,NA,TGTGCCAGCAGCTACTGGGGGCAAAGCACAGATACGCAGTATTTT,CASSYWGQSTDTQYF
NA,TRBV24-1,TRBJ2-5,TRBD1,TGTGCCACCAGTGATGGGGGACAGGAGACCCAGTACTTC,CATSDGGQETQYF
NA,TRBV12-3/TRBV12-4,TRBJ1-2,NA,TGTGCCAGCAAACGGGGGGGTTCCTATGGCTACACCTTC,CASKRGGSYGYTF
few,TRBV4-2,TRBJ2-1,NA,TGTGCCAGCAGCCAGAGAGATAGCTTCTATGAGCAGTTCTTC,CASSQRDSFYEQFF
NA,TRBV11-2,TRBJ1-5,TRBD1,TGTGCCAGCAGCTTACGACAGGGCCCCAATCAGCCCCAGCATTTT,CASSLRQGPNQPQHF
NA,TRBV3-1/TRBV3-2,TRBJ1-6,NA,TGTGCCAGCAGCCTTCTCTTGACTCGTGATTCACCCCTCCACTTT,CASSLLLTRDSPLHF
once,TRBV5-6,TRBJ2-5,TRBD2,TGTGCCAGCAGCTTAGCTAGCGGGGGTAAAGAGACCCAGTACTTC,CASSLASGGKETQYF
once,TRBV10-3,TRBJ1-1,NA,TGTGCCATCAGTGAGATCGGTGGCACTGAAGCTTTCTTT,CAISEIGGTEAFF
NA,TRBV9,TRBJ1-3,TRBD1,TGTGCCAGCAGCATTACGACAGGGACAGCCTCTGGAAACACCATATATTTT,CASSITTGTASGNTIYF
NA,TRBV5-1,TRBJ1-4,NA,TGCGCCAGCAGCTTGCGCGGGTATAATGAAAAACTGTTTTTT,CASSLRGYNEKLFF